This TCR beta chain was obtained from a study of spatial heterogeneity in lung cancer. Per germline, CDR1 SGHAT and CDR2 FQDESV (reference sequence). CDR3 length equals 17 residues. V was shortened by 5 bases and J by 0 bases, with 14 bases between the two germline ends. TCRdb passed the 5' RACE reads through MiXCR, listing each CDR3 protein once. This table has 65,000 to 85,000 distinct CDR3 sequences, approximately 20% appearing once. The time point here: sample taken at primary tumor resection. Researchers sequenced whole RNA taken from tumor, nontumor lung or frozen PBMC without sorting. Here the sequenced sample was PBMCs, taken at surgery. The receptor comes from a male donor with early-stage non-small cell lung cancer. The rearrangement uses TRBV11-1 and TRBJ2-6, with D unresolved. The CDR3 spells CASSPRGLTSGANVLTF. The DNA for the CDR3 is TGTGCCAGCAGCCCGAGAGGTTTAACCTCTGGGGCCAACGTCCTGACTTTC.